These 21 T cell receptor beta chains share one sample of origin, sequenced in a study of CD8+CD57+ T cells in acquired aplastic anemia. Template material for TCR beta VDJ and CDR3 profiling consisted of genomic DNA. TCRdb ran MiXCR on the reads and lists one entry per CDR3 protein. The top ten hold around 8% of the sample, which has some 70,000 distinct CDR3 sequences, approximately 50% seen once. Sequencing was done on a sample of sorted CD4+, CD8+, or CD8+CD57+ T cells (not recorded which) from PBMCs. The source of these receptors is a human donor in good health, serving as a control.

This chain links TRBV6-1 with TRBJ2-3, with 7 bases identical to TRBD2. CDR1 and CDR2 (germline): MNHNS, SASEGT. The trim removed 6 bases at V and 3 bases at J, leaving 9 bases unmatched. This CDR3 has 15 amino acids. Here the CDR3 DNA reads TGTGCCAGCAGCCCTAGCGGAACCCCTACAGATACGCAGTATTTT. Translated, it gives CASSPSGTPTDTQYF.

This clonotype was detected a few times. This rearrangement joins TRBV24-1 to TRBJ1-6; possibly TRBD1 for D (5 bases). The germline V gene encodes CDR1 KGHDR and CDR2 SFDVKD. Trimming took 4 bases from V and 10 from J, leaving 7 bases between them. The CDR3 contains 12 residues. This CDR3 is CATSEGPSPLHF. The CDR3 DNA reads as TGTGCCACCAGTGAGGGACCGTCACCCCTCCACTTT.

Only a few counts were recorded for this clonotype. The junction and the germline gene differ at one end; a read error may be behind it. The chain is built from TRBV7-9 and TRBJ2-7; D tentatively fits TRBD1 or TRBD2 (6 bases each). Germline V gene lookup returns CDR1 SEHNR and CDR2 FQNEAQ (reference sequence). CDR3 length equals 15 residues. The CDR3 here is CASRPAVGGPYERYF. CDR3 in DNA: TGTGCCAGCAGACCCGCCGTCGGGGGCCCCTACGAGCGGTACTTC.

This clonotype occurred many times. The chain combines TRBV4-1 with TRBJ1-2; no definite D call. The CDR3 is 14 residues long. Between the trimmed V and J ends, which lost 4 bases and 1 base, there was a span of 10 bases. CDR1 is MGHRA, CDR2 YSYEKL, per germline. This CDR3 reads CASSPNGLNYGYTF. The CDR3 DNA reads TGCGCCAGCAGCCCCAATGGACTTAACTATGGCTACACCTTC.

Many counts were recorded for this clonotype. The rearrangement uses TRBV20-1 and TRBJ1-3, with D unclear. CDR1 is DFQATT, CDR2 SNEGSKA, per germline (reference sequence). V shed 6 bases and J shed 0 bases, with 15 bases lying between them. The CDR3 runs 15 residues. The CDR3 DNA follows: TGCAGTGCGAACCGAGTTCGGACCTCTGGAAACACCATATATTTT. It yields the protein CSANRVRTSGNTIYF.

This clonotype was counted once. The gene calls are TRBV7-2 and TRBJ2-7; tentatively, D is TRBD2 (6 bases). The V and J ends lost 8 bases and 5 bases respectively, with 13 bases between them. CDR1 is SGHTA and CDR2 is FQGNSA in the germline V gene. The CDR3 sequence is 12 residues long. The CDR3 DNA reads TGTGCCAGCCGCGGAGGGGCTAACGAGCAGTACTTC. Protein sequence: CASRGGANEQYF.

This clonotype was seen ten or more times. The genes are TRBV9 and TRBJ1-1; D is unclear. There are 15 residues in the CDR3. Between the trimmed V and J ends, which lost 4 bases and 0 bases, there was a span of 13 bases. The germline gives CDR1 SGDLS, CDR2 YYNGEE. The CDR3 nucleotides read TGTGCCAGCAGCCCTAGACGGGGAATGAACACTGAAGCTTTCTTT. Protein: CASSPRRGMNTEAFF.

With respect to this clonotype: One junction end does not reproduce the germline sequence, and a read error may be involved. The chain uses TRBV4-2 and TRBJ1-2; D unclear. The germline gives CDR1 LGHNA, CDR2 YNFKEQ. The CDR3 loop spans 20 amino acids. The CDR3 protein is CVSSPLLGPTVELDNYGYTF. In nucleotides, the CDR3 is TGTGTCAGCAGCCCTCTGCTTGGGCCGACCGTTGAGTTGGATAACTATGGCTACACCTTC.

V is TRBV29-1 and J is TRBJ2-3; tentatively, D is TRBD1 (6 bases). The germline gives CDR1 SQVTM, CDR2 ANQGSEA. The V and J ends lost 3 bases and 5 bases respectively, with 15 bases between them. The CDR3 runs 14 residues. As DNA, the CDR3 is TGCAGCGTTGATAGGGCAGGGGTCAGAGATACGCAGTATTTT. This encodes CSVDRAGVRDTQYF.

This clonotype was picked up many times. The chain links TRBV19 to TRBJ1-5; 8 nucleotides line up with TRBD1. The CDR3 extends over 16 amino acids. Germline V gene sequence: CDR1 LNHDA, CDR2 SQIVND (reference sequence). The V gene end was trimmed by 3 bases and the J gene end by 1 base; junction bases not matched to a gene: 5. CDR3 region: CASSIATGASNQPQHF. CDR3 coding DNA: TGTGCCAGTAGTATCGCGACAGGGGCGAGCAATCAGCCCCAGCATTTT. Looking up the rest from reference TRBV19 and TRBJ1-5 gives the full variable domain: DGGITQSPKYLFRKEGQNVTLSCEQNLNHDAMYWYRQDPGQGLRLIYYSQIVNDFQKGDIAEGYSVSREKKESFPLTVTSAQKNPTAFYLCASSIATGASNQPQHFGDGTRLSIL.

V and J are TRBV20-1 and TRBJ2-5, with D perhaps matching TRBD2 (5 bases). In germline, CDR1 is DFQATT, CDR2 SNEGSKA (reference sequence). Trimming took off 3 bases at V and 0 bases at J, with 8 bases between the two ends. CDR3 length: 13 amino acids. DNA for the CDR3: TGCAGTGCTAGGAGGGCAGACCAAGAGACCCAGTACTTC. Its translation is CSARRADQETQYF.

The V call is TRBV19, the J call TRBJ2-2, with D unclear. V lost 6 bases and J 5 bases, leaving 4 bases between the germline ends. Germline values: CDR1 LNHDA, CDR2 SQIVND (reference sequence). This CDR3 contains 11 residues. The CDR3: CASSYTGELFF. CDR3 coding DNA: TGTGCCAGTAGCTATACCGGGGAGCTGTTTTTT. Based on the CDR3 plus reference TRBV19 and TRBJ2-2, the full variable domain is DGGITQSPKYLFRKEGQNVTLSCEQNLNHDAMYWYRQDPGQGLRLIYYSQIVNDFQKGDIAEGYSVSREKKESFPLTVTSAQKNPTAFYLCASSYTGELFFGEGSRLTVL.

CDR3 nucleotide sequence: TGTGCCACCAGTGAGGTCGACCAGGGTAGGGCGAATCAGCCCCAGCATTTT. Amino acid sequence: CATSEVDQGRANQPQHF. This chain links TRBV24-1 with TRBJ1-5, with TRBD1 as a possible D gene (5 bases). The germline gives CDR1 KGHDR, CDR2 SFDVKD. The CDR3 is 17 amino acids. V dropped 4 bases and J dropped 4 bases, with 19 bases sitting between them.

The chain employs TRBV19 and TRBJ2-1; 7 positions match TRBD1. Germline-derived CDR1 and CDR2 are LNHDA and SQIVND (reference sequence). V lost 1 base, J lost 3 bases, and 12 bases stayed unmatched. The CDR3 has 18 amino acids. The CDR3 sequence is CASSIVPDRDRVYNEQFF. The CDR3 DNA is TGTGCCAGTAGTATAGTCCCGGACCGGGACAGAGTCTACAATGAGCAGTTCTTC.

Of note for this clonotype: At one end the junction does not follow the germline gene, possibly because of a read error. The chain recombines TRBV29-1 with TRBJ2-7; no clear D gene. The CDR3 sequence is 11 residues long. The V gene's germline CDR1 is SQVTM and CDR2 ANQGSEA. CDR3 nucleotides: TGCAGCGTTGCTGGCTCCTACGAGCGGTACTTC. It encodes CSVAGSYERYF.

In its sample, this clonotype was seen many times. V and J are TRBV5-4 and TRBJ2-1, with D unresolved. The CDR3 runs to 13 residues. The V gene's germline CDR1 is SGHNT and CDR2 YYREEE (reference sequence). The V end lost 2 bases, the J end lost 3 bases, and 6 bases lay between the germline ends. The CDR3 nucleotides are TGTGCCAGCAGCTTTGGGAACTACAATGAGCAGTTCTTC. This gives the protein CASSFGNYNEQFF.

The chain uses TRBV20-1 and TRBJ1-4; TRBD1 might be the D (5 bases). CDR3 length equals 16 residues. V lost 3 bases, J lost 10 bases, and 24 bases lay in between. Germline CDR1 reads DFQATT; CDR2 reads SNEGSKA (reference sequence). CDR3 DNA: TGCAGTGCTAGTGGACGGGGCGGGGAGTTTGGCGGAAAACTGTTTTTT. It is translated as CSASGRGGEFGGKLFF.

At least ten counts were recorded for this clonotype. The chain is built from TRBV15 and TRBJ2-5; D perhaps matches TRBD2 (5 bases). The V and J ends lost 4 bases and 4 bases respectively, with 10 bases between them. The CDR3 extends over 13 amino acids. The germline V gene encodes CDR1 LNHNV and CDR2 YYDKDF (reference sequence). CDR3 nucleotide sequence: TGTGCCACCAGCATCTACGGAGGAGAGACCCAGTACTTC. It yields the protein CATSIYGGETQYF. Drawing the rest from reference TRBV15 and TRBJ2-5, the complete variable domain is DAMVIQNPRYQVTQFGKPVTLSCSQTLNHNVMYWYQQKSSQAPKLLFHYYDKDFNNEADTPDNFQSRRPNTSFCFLDIRSPGLGDTAMYLCATSIYGGETQYFGPGTRLLVL.

This clonotype has at least ten counts. The J gene is TRBJ2-1, the V gene TRBV20-1; tentative D call: TRBD2 (6 bases). The V end lost 0 bases, the J end lost 2 bases, and 14 bases lay between the germline ends. This CDR3 region has 16 residues. Germline V gene lookup returns CDR1 DFQATT and CDR2 SNEGSKA (reference sequence). Here the CDR3 reads CSARDLAGTTYNEQFF. As DNA, the CDR3 is TGCAGTGCTAGAGATTTGGCGGGGACGACCTACAATGAGCAGTTCTTC.

The chain uses TRBV12-3 or TRBV12-4 and TRBJ1-6; D gene unclear. There are 14 residues in the CDR3. V lost 3 bases and J 5 bases, leaving 8 bases between the germline ends. The CDR3 is CASSFGQNNSPLHF. The CDR3 DNA is TGTGCCAGCAGTTTTGGGCAGAATAATTCACCCCTCCACTTT.

This clonotype was counted ten times or more. The V and J genes are TRBV7-3 and TRBJ2-3; 7 bases agree with TRBD2. The germline V gene has CDR1 SGHTA and CDR2 FQGTGA. Trimming at V came to 5 bases and at J to 2 bases, leaving 4 bases not matched to a gene. This CDR3 is built from 14 residues. Here the CDR3 reads CASSRSGVTDTQYF. Here the CDR3 DNA reads TGTGCCAGCAGCCGAAGCGGGGTCACAGATACGCAGTATTTT.